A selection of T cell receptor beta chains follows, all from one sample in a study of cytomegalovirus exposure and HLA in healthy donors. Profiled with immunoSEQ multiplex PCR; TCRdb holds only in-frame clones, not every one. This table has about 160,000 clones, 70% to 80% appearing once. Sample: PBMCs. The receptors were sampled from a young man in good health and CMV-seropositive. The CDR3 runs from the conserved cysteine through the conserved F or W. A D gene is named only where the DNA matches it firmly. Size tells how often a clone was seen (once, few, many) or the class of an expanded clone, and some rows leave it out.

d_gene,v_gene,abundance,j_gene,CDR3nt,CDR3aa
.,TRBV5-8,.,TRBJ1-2,TGTGCCAGCAGCTTACGACAGCTCTACACCTTC,CASSLRQLYTF
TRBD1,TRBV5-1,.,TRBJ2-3,TGCGCCAGCAGCGCGGGACAGGCGATGGGAGATACGCAGTATTTT,CASSAGQAMGDTQYF
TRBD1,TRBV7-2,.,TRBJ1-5,TGTGCCAGCAGTACAGACAGGGGGCACCAGCCCCAGCATTTT,CASSTDRGHQPQHF
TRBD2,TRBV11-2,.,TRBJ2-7,TGTGCCAGCAGCCCTTATAGCGGGAGCTCCTACGAGCAGTACTTC,CASSPYSGSSYEQYF
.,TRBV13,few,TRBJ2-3,TGTGCCAGCAGCTCCCGGGGTAGGGGGAGCACAGATACGCAGTATTTT,CASSSRGRGSTDTQYF
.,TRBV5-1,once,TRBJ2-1,TGCGCCAGCAGCTTGATAACGAGCTCCTACAATGAGCAGTTCTTC,CASSLITSSYNEQFF
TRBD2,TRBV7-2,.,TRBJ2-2,TGTGCCAGCAGGAAGCGGGGGGGGTCGAACACCGGGGAGCTGTTTTTT,CASRKRGGSNTGELFF
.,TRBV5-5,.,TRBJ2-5,TGTGCCAGCAGCAAAAGCGAGACCCAGTACTTC,CASSKSETQYF
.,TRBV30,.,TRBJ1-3,TGTGCCTGGAGTTCGTTCGGTGGAAACACCATATATTTT,CAWSSFGGNTIYF
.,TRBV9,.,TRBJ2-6,TGTGCCAGCAGCGTATCAGCGGCAGGAAGCTCTGGGGCCAACGTCCTGACTTTC,CASSVSAAGSSGANVLTF
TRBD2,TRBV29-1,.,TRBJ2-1,TGCAGCGTTGAAGAGACGGCGGGAGACGAGCAGTTCTTC,CSVEETAGDEQFF
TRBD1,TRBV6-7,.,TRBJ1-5,TGTGCCACGCCCGGGACAGCTTATCAGCCCCAGCATTTT,CATPGTAYQPQHF
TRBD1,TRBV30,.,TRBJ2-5,TGTGCCTGGAGTCATAACCAGAACAGGGGCCTTCAGGAGACCCAGTACTTC,CAWSHNQNRGLQETQYF
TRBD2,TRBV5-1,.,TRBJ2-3,TGCGCCAGCAGCTTGGGGACTAGCGGGAGGGTGACAGATACGCAGTATTTT,CASSLGTSGRVTDTQYF
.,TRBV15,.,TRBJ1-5,TGTGCCACCAGCAGAGACTTCCGGGACACCACTAATCAGCCCCAGCATTTT,CATSRDFRDTTNQPQHF
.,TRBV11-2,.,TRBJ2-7,TGTGCCAGCAGCCCGGACTACCAATCTTACGAGCAGTACTTC,CASSPDYQSYEQYF
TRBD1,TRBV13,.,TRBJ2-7,TGTGCCAGCAGCCCCGGGACAGGAAGCGAGCAGTACTTC,CASSPGTGSEQYF
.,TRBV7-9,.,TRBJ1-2,TGTTCCAGCAGCTTCCAGGGGAGCGGCTATGGCTACACCTTC,CSSSFQGSGYGYTF
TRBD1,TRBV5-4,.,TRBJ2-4,TGTGCCAGCAGCTTAGTCGGACAGGGAGGAAACAGTCAGTACTTC,CASSLVGQGGNSQYF
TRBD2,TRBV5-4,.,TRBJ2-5,TGTGCCAGCAGCTTGAGCGGGGCCTTACAAGAGACCCAGTACTTC,CASSLSGALQETQYF
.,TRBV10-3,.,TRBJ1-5,TGTGCCTCCGCCCCAGGGGCTTCGAATCAGCCCCAGCATTTT,CASAPGASNQPQHF
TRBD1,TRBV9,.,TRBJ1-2,TGTGCCAGCAGCGTAGCCCCCTGGACAGGAGAGTTTGGCTACACCTTC,CASSVAPWTGEFGYTF
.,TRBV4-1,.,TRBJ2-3,TGCGCCAGCAGCCAAGGGCTGCGCACAGATACGCAGTATTTT,CASSQGLRTDTQYF
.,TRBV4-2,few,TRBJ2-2,TGTGCCAGCAGCCAAGTCCTACGACTGAACACCGGGGAGCTGTTTTTT,CASSQVLRLNTGELFF
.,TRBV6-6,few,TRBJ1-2,TGTGCCAGCAGTCAGACTGGCCCTGACTATGGCTACACCTTC,CASSQTGPDYGYTF
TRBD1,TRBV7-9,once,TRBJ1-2,TGTGCCAGCAGCTTAGGAGGCCGCGACAGGGGCCTCTATGGCTACACCTTC,CASSLGGRDRGLYGYTF